Below, 30 T cell receptor beta chains from the same sample are listed, as sequenced in a study of T cell responses to AZD1222 COVID-19 vaccine (dated by TCRdb to the early 2020s). Libraries were prepared through the immunoSEQ multiplex PCR assay. As stored in TCRdb, this immuneACCESS dataset retains in-frame rearrangements with V and J assigned. A fraction of the clones does not appear; measured against another copy, unresolved V genes explain less than half of the discrepancy, and the remainder lacks a known reason. Within this sample are 65,000 or so clones, with 84% of them counted one time only. The top ten clonotypes cover 8% to 10% of the sample. Interpreted using the paper, the time point label stands for: baseline before first vaccination. The sample consisted of peripheral blood, taken on day 0 of AZD1222 vaccination. The receptors were gathered from an adult in good health.

The V gene is TRBV5-1, the J gene TRBJ2-3; D is uncertain. V shed 0 bases and J shed 2 bases, with 16 bases lying between them. Germline CDR1 SGHRS, CDR2 YFSETQ. The CDR3 loop spans 17 amino acids. CDR3 amino acids: CASSLAARADLTDTQYF. CDR3 bases: TGCGCCAGCAGCTTGGCGGCCCGAGCCGATCTCACAGATACGCAGTATTTT.

CDR3 sequence reads: CATGTGTENSPLHF. The CDR3 region has the DNA TGTGCCACCGGGACAGGGACAGAAAATTCACCCCTCCACTTT. V gene TRBV10-3 combines with J gene TRBJ1-6; 9 nucleotides line up with TRBD1. The V segment lost 10 bases and the J segment 7 bases; nucleotides outside the gene matches: 8. CDR1 is ENHRY and CDR2 is SYGVKD in the germline V gene. The CDR3 is made up of 14 amino acids.

This sequence joins TRBV4-1 and TRBJ1-2; TRBD1 might be the D (5 bases). Trimming left V 8 bases short and J 7 bases short, with 23 bases between. Per germline, CDR1 MGHRA and CDR2 YSYEKL. The CDR3 has 15 residues. The CDR3 region has the DNA TGCGCCAGCGAGGGAGAGGGGACCGCCGTTGGTGGCTACACCTTC. Protein product: CASEGEGTAVGGYTF.

There are a few counts of this clone. The chain has TRBV9 and TRBJ2-2; 8 bases are shared with TRBD2. CDR1 and CDR2 (germline): SGDLS, YYNGEE. With V trimmed by 3 bases and J by 4 bases, 11 bases remained unmatched. The length of the CDR3 is 17 residues. The chain's CDR3 is CASSAGRTSQSTGELFF. The CDR3 nucleotides read TGTGCCAGCAGCGCTGGAAGGACTAGCCAAAGCACCGGGGAGCTGTTTTTT.

This chain uses TRBV9 with TRBJ2-2, with TRBD2 matching over 9 bases. The CDR3 contains 17 residues. J lost 5 bases, V lost 4 bases, and 12 bases had no gene match. Germline V gene lookup returns CDR1 SGDLS and CDR2 YYNGEE. Here the CDR3 reads CASSFTPGLAPTGELFF. CDR3 coding DNA: TGTGCCAGCAGCTTTACGCCGGGACTAGCCCCTACCGGGGAGCTGTTTTTT.

The V gene is TRBV5-1, the J gene TRBJ2-1; 9 bases match TRBD1. CDR1 is SGHRS, CDR2 YFSETQ, per germline. J lost 3 bases, V lost 4 bases, and 8 bases had no gene match. This CDR3 spans 16 amino acids. This CDR3 reads CASSGQGTYGYNEQFF. The CDR3 DNA is TGCGCCAGCAGCGGACAGGGGACCTACGGCTACAATGAGCAGTTCTTC.

The chain joins TRBV5-4 to TRBJ1-1; 8 bases fit TRBD1. There are 14 residues in the CDR3. The germline V gene has CDR1 SGHNT and CDR2 YYREEE (reference sequence). The V gene end was trimmed by 4 bases and the J gene end by 8 bases; junction bases not matched to a gene: 10. The CDR3 DNA follows: TGTGCCAGCAGCCAAGGACAGGGCAGGGCCGAAGCTTTCTTT. Translated: CASSQGQGRAEAFF. The full variable domain, in which reference TRBV5-4 and TRBJ1-1 provide the parts outside the CDR3, is ETGVTQSPTHLIKTRGQQVTLRCSSQSGHNTVSWYQQALGQGPQFIFQYYREEENGRGNFPPRFSGLQFPNYSSELNVNALELDDSALYLCASSQGQGRAEAFFGQGTRLTVV.

This clone was seen a single time. This chain joins TRBV9 and TRBJ1-3; D is unclear. Germline CDR1 and CDR2: SGDLS and YYNGEE. The ends were cut back, 0 bases at V and 3 bases at J, with 13 bases in the middle. This CDR3 region has 16 residues. DNA for the CDR3: TGTGCCAGCAGCGTAGGATCGGGGTTTCGTGGAAACACCATATATTTT. This sequence encodes CASSVGSGFRGNTIYF.

The rearrangement joins TRBV12-5 to TRBJ2-1; D not resolved. The CDR3 spans 16 residues. The V gene lost 1 base and the J gene lost 5 bases, with 15 bases spanning the gap. CDR1 and CDR2 from the germline V gene are LGHNT and FRNRAP. In DNA form, the CDR3 reads TGTGCTAGTGGTTTGGCGAGACCTACGTTGCACAATGAGCAGTTCTTC. Protein sequence: CASGLARPTLHNEQFF.

This clone has a single count. V gene TRBV18 combines with J gene TRBJ1-3; D perhaps matches TRBD1 (5 bases). With 3 bases removed from V and 0 bases from J, the gap between germline ends came to 12 bases. CDR3 length: 16 amino acids. The germline gives CDR1 KGHSH, CDR2 LQKENI. The DNA of the CDR3 is TGTGCCAGCTCACCCCGGGGCCAAAGCTCTGGAAACACCATATATTTT. It encodes CASSPRGQSSGNTIYF.

This chain connects TRBV3-1 (or the pseudogene TRBV3-2) to TRBJ2-2; D unresolved. The CDR3 covers 17 residues. The germline V and J ends were trimmed by 0 bases and 1 base, with 12 bases remaining between them. Germline assignment: CDR1 LGHDT and CDR2 YNNKEL (reference sequence). CDR3 coding DNA: TGTGCCAGCAGCCAAGATAGTCCCCCTAGGAACACCGGGGAGCTGTTTTTT. Its translation is CASSQDSPPRNTGELFF.

The J gene is TRBJ1-2, the V gene TRBV29-1; 9 nucleotides match TRBD1. Germline CDR1 reads SQVTM; CDR2 reads ANQGSEA. CDR3 length equals 15 residues. V shed 6 bases, J shed 3 bases, and the junction held 11 bases outside the gene matches. In DNA, the CDR3 is TGCAGCGTAGACGCGGGACAGGGAGTTGACTATGGCTACACCTTC. The encoded protein is CSVDAGQGVDYGYTF.

This chain uses TRBV6-4 with TRBJ2-2; no clear D. V dropped 6 bases and J dropped 9 bases, with 17 bases sitting between them. CDR1 and CDR2 (germline): MRHNA, SNTAGT. The CDR3 covers 14 residues. CDR3 region: CASSRSPDGRELFF. The CDR3 bases are TGTGCCAGCAGCCGATCCCCGGACGGCCGGGAGCTGTTTTTT.

V gene TRBV2 combines with J gene TRBJ1-1, with D hard to call. The germline V gene has CDR1 SNHLY and CDR2 FYNNEI. V was pared by 8 bases and J by 6 bases, with 13 bases between. CDR3 size: 12 residues. The CDR3 loop reads CASCLGRSEAFF. The CDR3 DNA sequence: TGTGCCAGCTGCCTGGGCCGCTCTGAAGCTTTCTTT.

This clone has only a few counts. This sequence joins TRBV5-1 and TRBJ2-1, with 8 positions matching TRBD1. CDR1 is SGHRS and CDR2 is YFSETQ in the germline V gene. Trimming cost V 0 bases and J 4 bases; bases outside gene matches: 3. The CDR3 length is 15 residues. The CDR3 loop is CASSLEGQDYNEQFF. The CDR3 region has the DNA TGCGCCAGCAGCTTGGAGGGACAGGATTACAATGAGCAGTTCTTC.

The V gene is TRBV28, the J gene TRBJ1-2, with no clear D. The CDR3 is made up of 13 amino acids. Germline V gene lookup returns CDR1 MDHEN and CDR2 SYDVKM. Trimming removed 1 base from V and 8 bases from J, with 11 bases in between. CDR3 bases: TGTGCCAGCAGTTTATTCGGGGTTAGAGGCTACACCTTC. Encoded protein: CASSLFGVRGYTF.

This chain joins TRBV18 and TRBJ1-5, with D hard to call. The CDR3 has 13 residues. Germline CDR1 KGHSH, CDR2 LQKENI. V was cut by 5 bases and J by 5 bases, with 10 bases left in between. CDR3 sequence: CASSTELDQPQHF. CDR3 sequence (DNA): TGTGCCAGCTCAACAGAGTTGGATCAGCCCCAGCATTTT.

This chain connects TRBV7-9 to TRBJ1-6, with D uncertain. This CDR3 spans 12 amino acids. CDR1 is SEHNR and CDR2 is FQNEAQ in the germline V gene (reference sequence). The ends were cut back, 1 base at V and 13 bases at J, with 8 bases in the middle. The CDR3 bases are TGTGCCAGCAGCTTAGGCTTCCCCCCCCTCCACTTT. Amino acid sequence: CASSLGFPPLHF.

The chain is built from TRBV19 and TRBJ1-2, with D maybe TRBD1 (5 bases). Trimming took off 1 base at V and 7 bases at J, with 10 bases between the two ends. In germline, CDR1 is LNHDA, CDR2 SQIVND (reference sequence). The CDR3 consists of 13 residues. The CDR3 loop is CASSIAGGSGYTF. The DNA of the CDR3 is TGTGCCAGTAGTATAGCTGGGGGAAGTGGCTACACCTTC. Full variable domain (rest looked up from reference TRBV19 and TRBJ1-2): DGGITQSPKYLFRKEGQNVTLSCEQNLNHDAMYWYRQDPGQGLRLIYYSQIVNDFQKGDIAEGYSVSREKKESFPLTVTSAQKNPTAFYLCASSIAGGSGYTFGSGTRLTVV.

The chain joins TRBV28 to TRBJ1-2; the D gene is possibly TRBD1 (5 bases). Trimming cost V 3 bases and J 10 bases, with 18 bases left between them. The CDR3 consists of 14 residues. The germline CDR1 and CDR2 sequences are MDHEN and SYDVKM. DNA for the CDR3: TGTGCCAGCAGTTTCCTGTTACAGGTTGCTATCTACACCTTC. This codes for CASSFLLQVAIYTF.

The CDR3 sequence: CASSFRTLVGQFF. CDR3 DNA: TGTGCCAGCAGCTTCCGGACTCTCGTAGGGCAGTTCTTC. The V gene is TRBV5-6, the J gene TRBJ2-1; possibly TRBD2 for D (5 bases). This CDR3 is 13 amino acids long. From germline, CDR1 is SGHDT and CDR2 YYEEEE. The V gene lost 2 bases and the J gene lost 12 bases, with 15 bases spanning the gap. Combining the CDR3 with reference TRBV5-6 and TRBJ2-1 gives the whole variable domain DAGVTQSPTHLIKTRGQQVTLRCSPKSGHDTVSWYQQALGQGPQFIFQYYEEEERQRGNFPDRFSGHQFPNYSSELNVNALLLGDSALYLCASSFRTLVGQFFGPGTRLTVL.

This sequence joins TRBV12-3 or TRBV12-4 and TRBJ1-1; unclear D gene. The length of the CDR3 is 13 residues. Trimming shortened V by 8 bases and J by 1 base, and 11 bases separated the two germline ends. The chain's CDR3 is CASGDWANTEAFF. CDR3 in DNA: TGTGCCAGCGGGGATTGGGCGAACACTGAAGCTTTCTTT.

This chain uses TRBV9 with TRBJ2-7, with 10 positions matching TRBD2. The germline gives CDR1 SGDLS, CDR2 YYNGEE. The CDR3 runs to 15 residues. Germline trimming cut 3 bases from V and 3 bases from J; bases unmatched to any gene: 6. The CDR3 loop reads CASSAAGTSVYEQYF. The CDR3, as DNA: TGTGCCAGCAGCGCCGCCGGGACTAGCGTCTACGAGCAGTACTTC.

The V and J genes are TRBV18 and TRBJ1-1, with a weak D call TRBD1 (5 bases). The CDR3 loop spans 13 amino acids. The V end lost 3 bases, the J end lost 5 bases, and 10 bases lay between the germline ends. The germline V gene encodes CDR1 KGHSH and CDR2 LQKENI. The CDR3 coding sequence is TGTGCCAGCTCACCCCTGGGGGAAACTGAAGCTTTCTTT. It is translated as CASSPLGETEAFF.

The chain is built from TRBV2 and TRBJ2-2; D call uncertain. Per the germline V gene, CDR1 is SNHLY and CDR2 is FYNNEI. This CDR3 region has 12 residues. V was clipped by 4 bases and J by 5 bases, with 5 bases between them. This CDR3 is CASSASTGELFF. The CDR3 bases are TGTGCCAGCAGTGCATCGACCGGGGAGCTGTTTTTT.

The chain carries TRBV27 and TRBJ1-1, with a tentative D call TRBD1 (6 bases). Germline assignment: CDR1 MNHEY and CDR2 SMNVEV (reference sequence). The CDR3 spans 14 residues. V was clipped by 8 bases and J by 0 bases, with 13 bases between them. CDR3 loop: CASGGPGMNTEAFF. The CDR3 nucleotides read TGTGCCAGCGGGGGGCCGGGCATGAACACTGAAGCTTTCTTT.

The chain recombines TRBV15 with TRBJ2-3; possibly TRBD2 for D (6 bases). Germline lookup yields CDR1 LNHNV and CDR2 YYDKDF (reference sequence). Trimming removed 2 bases from V and 0 bases from J, with 18 bases in between. The CDR3 length is 18 residues. This CDR3 reads CATSRPRYGAGSTDTQYF. The CDR3 nucleotides read TGTGCCACCAGCAGACCCCGCTATGGAGCGGGTAGCACAGATACGCAGTATTTT.

In this sample, this clone turned up a few times. The rearrangement uses TRBV27 and TRBJ1-2, with 7 nucleotides matching TRBD1. Trimming cost V 6 bases and J 0 bases; bases outside gene matches: 7. This CDR3 is built from 15 residues. Germline CDR1 MNHEY, CDR2 SMNVEV (reference sequence). CDR3 sequence: CASRVEGQPNYGYTF. CDR3 nucleotide sequence: TGTGCCAGCAGAGTTGAGGGACAGCCTAACTATGGCTACACCTTC.

The V gene is TRBV4-2, the J gene TRBJ1-1, with 7 positions matching TRBD1. Germline V gene sequence: CDR1 LGHNA, CDR2 YNFKEQ. V trimming: 5 bases; J trimming: 11 bases; junction bases outside the gene matches: 8. This CDR3 is built from 12 residues. The CDR3 sequence is CASSFEGAGAFF. In DNA form, the CDR3 reads TGTGCCAGCAGCTTTGAGGGGGCGGGGGCTTTCTTT.

Written as DNA, the CDR3 is TGCGCCAGCAGCCAAGATGTGCACAGGGATCGAGGGGGCTACACCTTC. This codes for CASSQDVHRDRGGYTF. The rearrangement uses TRBV4-1 and TRBJ1-2; a weak D match, TRBD1 (6 bases). Trimming left V 0 bases short and J 8 bases short, with 19 bases between. The CDR3 sequence is 16 residues long. Germline V gives CDR1 MGHRA, CDR2 YSYEKL.